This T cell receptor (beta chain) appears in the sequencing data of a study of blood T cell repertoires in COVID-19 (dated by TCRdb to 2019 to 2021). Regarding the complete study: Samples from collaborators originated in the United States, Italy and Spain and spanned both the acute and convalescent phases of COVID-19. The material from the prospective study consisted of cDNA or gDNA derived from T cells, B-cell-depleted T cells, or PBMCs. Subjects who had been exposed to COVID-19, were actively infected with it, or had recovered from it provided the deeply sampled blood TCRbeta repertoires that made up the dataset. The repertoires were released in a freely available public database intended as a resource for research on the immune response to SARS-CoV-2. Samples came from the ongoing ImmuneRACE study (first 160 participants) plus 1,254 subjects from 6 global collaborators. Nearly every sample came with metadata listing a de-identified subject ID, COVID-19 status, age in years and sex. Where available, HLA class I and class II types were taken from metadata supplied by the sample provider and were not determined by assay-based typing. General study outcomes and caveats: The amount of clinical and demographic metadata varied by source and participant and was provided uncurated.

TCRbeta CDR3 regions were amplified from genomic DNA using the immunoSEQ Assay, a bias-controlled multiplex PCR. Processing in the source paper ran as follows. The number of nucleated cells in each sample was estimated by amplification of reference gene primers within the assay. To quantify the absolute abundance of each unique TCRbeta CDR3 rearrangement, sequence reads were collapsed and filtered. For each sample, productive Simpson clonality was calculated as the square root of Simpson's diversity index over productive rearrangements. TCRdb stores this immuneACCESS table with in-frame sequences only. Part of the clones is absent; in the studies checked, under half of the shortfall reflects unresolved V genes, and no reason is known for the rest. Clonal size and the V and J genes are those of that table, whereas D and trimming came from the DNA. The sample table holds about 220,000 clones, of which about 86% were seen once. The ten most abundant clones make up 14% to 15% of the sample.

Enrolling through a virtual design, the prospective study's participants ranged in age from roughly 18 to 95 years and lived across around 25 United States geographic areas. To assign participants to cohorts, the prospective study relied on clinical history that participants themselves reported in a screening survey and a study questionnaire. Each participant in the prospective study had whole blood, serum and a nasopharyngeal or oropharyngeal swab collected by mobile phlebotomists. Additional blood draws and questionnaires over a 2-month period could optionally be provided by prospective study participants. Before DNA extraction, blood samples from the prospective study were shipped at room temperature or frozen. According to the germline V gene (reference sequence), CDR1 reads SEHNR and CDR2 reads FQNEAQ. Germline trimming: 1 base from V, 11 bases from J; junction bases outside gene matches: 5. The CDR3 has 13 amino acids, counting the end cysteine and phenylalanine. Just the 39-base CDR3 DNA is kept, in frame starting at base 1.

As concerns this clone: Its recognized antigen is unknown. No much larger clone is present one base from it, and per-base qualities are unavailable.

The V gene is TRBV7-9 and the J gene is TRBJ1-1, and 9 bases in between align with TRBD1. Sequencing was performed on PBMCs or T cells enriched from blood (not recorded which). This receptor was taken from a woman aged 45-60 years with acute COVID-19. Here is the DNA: TGTGCCAGCAGCTTAGGACAGGGGGGAAAGGCTTTCTTT. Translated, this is CASSLGQGGKAFF.